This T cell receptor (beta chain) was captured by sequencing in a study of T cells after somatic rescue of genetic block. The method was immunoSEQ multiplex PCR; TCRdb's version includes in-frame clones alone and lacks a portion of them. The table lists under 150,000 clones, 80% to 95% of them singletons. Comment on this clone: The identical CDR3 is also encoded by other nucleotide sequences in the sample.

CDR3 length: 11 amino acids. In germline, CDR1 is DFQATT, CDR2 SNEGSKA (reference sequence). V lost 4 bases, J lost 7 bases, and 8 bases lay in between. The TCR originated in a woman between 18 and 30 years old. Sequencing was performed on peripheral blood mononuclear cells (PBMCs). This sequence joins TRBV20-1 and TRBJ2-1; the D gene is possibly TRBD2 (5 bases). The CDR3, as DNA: TGCAGTGCTATTCGAGGGAATGAGCAGTTCTTC. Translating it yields CSAIRGNEQFF.